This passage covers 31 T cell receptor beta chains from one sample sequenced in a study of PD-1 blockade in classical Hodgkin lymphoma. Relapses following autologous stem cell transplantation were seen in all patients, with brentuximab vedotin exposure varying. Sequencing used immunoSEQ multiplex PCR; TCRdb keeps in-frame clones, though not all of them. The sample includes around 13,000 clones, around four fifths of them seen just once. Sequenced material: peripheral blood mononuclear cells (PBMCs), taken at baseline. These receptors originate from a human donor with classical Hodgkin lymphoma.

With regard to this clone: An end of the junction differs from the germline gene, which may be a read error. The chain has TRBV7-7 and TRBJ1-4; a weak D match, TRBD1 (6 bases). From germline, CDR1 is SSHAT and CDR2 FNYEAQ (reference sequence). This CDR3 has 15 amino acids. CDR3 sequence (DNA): TGTGCTAGCAGCCCAGGGGCGGCCTTTAATGGGAAACTGTTTTTT. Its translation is CASSPGAAFNGKLFF.

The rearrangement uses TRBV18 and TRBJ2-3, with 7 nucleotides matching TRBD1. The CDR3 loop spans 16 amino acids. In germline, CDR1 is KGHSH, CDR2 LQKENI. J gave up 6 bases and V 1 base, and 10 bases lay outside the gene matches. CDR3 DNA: TGTGCCAGCTCACCACGGAGTAAGGGGGCGGGTGATACGCAGTATTTT. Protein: CASSPRSKGAGDTQYF.

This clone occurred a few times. DNA of the CDR3: TGCGCCAGCAGCCAAAGGACAGGGGGCTGGGATGAGCAGTTCTTC. Translated: CASSQRTGGWDEQFF. The J gene is TRBJ2-1, the V gene TRBV4-1; TRBD1 matches 11 bases. The CDR3 length is 15 residues. The V gene's germline CDR1 is MGHRA and CDR2 YSYEKL. Trimming cost V 2 bases and J 8 bases; bases outside gene matches: 5.

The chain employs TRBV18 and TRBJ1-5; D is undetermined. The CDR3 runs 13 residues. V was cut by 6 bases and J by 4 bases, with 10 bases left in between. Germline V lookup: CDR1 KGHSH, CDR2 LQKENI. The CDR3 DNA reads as TGTGCCAGCTCTGAGGCAGCTAATCAGCCCCAGCATTTT. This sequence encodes CASSEAANQPQHF.

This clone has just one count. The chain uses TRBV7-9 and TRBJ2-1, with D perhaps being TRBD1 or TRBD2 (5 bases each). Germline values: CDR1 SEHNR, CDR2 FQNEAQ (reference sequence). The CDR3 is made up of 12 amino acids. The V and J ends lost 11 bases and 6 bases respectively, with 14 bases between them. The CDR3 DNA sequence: TGTGCCTTAGGGACCCATGGCAATGAGCAGTTCTTC. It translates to CALGTHGNEQFF.

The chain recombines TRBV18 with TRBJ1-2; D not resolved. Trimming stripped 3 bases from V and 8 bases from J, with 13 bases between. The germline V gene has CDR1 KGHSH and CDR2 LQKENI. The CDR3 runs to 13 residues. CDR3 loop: CASSPEGIGGYTF. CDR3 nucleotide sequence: TGTGCCAGCTCACCGGAGGGAATAGGCGGCTACACCTTC.

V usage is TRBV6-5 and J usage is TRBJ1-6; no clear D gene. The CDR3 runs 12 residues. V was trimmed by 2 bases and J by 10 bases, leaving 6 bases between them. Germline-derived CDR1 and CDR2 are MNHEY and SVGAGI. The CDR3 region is CASSYKGSPLHF. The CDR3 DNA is TGTGCCAGCAGTTACAAGGGATCACCCCTCCACTTT.

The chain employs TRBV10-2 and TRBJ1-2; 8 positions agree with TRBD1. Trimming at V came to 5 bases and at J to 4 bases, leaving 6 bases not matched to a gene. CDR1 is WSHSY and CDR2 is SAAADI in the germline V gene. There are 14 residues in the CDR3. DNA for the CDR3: TGCGCCAGCAGTACCGGACAGGGCGGCTATGGCTACACCTTC. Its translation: CASSTGQGGYGYTF.

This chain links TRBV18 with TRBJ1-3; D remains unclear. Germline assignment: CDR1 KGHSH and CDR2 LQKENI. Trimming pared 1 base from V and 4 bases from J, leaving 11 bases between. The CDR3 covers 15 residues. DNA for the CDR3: TGTGCCAGCTCACCACTGACTGGGTTCGGAAACACCATATATTTT. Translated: CASSPLTGFGNTIYF.

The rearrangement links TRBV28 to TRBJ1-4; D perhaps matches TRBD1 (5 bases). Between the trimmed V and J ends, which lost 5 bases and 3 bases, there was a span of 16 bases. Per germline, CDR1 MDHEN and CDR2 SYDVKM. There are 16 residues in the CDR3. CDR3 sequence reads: CASSVNPGLSNEKLFF. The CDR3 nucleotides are TGTGCCAGCAGTGTAAATCCGGGGCTTTCTAATGAAAAACTGTTTTTT.

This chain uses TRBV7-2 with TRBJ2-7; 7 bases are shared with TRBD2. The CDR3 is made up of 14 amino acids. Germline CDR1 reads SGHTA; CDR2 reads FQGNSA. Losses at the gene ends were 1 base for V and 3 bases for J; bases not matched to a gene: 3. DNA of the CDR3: TGTGCCAGCAGCTTAGTGGGGGGGGACTACGAGCAGTACTTC. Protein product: CASSLVGGDYEQYF.

This chain's CDR3 is CASSIPSGEGEQFF. The CDR3 DNA sequence: TGTGCCAGCAGCATTCCTAGCGGGGAGGGGGAGCAGTTCTTC. The chain recombines TRBV5-6 with TRBJ2-1; 9 nucleotides align to TRBD2. Germline V gene lookup returns CDR1 SGHDT and CDR2 YYEEEE. The CDR3 is 14 amino acids. After removal of 4 bases from V and 10 bases from J, the junction contained 9 bases not matched to a gene.

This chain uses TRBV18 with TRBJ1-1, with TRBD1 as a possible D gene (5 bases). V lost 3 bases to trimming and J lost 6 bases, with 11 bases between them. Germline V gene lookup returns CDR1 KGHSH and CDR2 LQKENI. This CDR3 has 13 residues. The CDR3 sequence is CASSPAGRPEAFF. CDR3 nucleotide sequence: TGTGCCAGCTCACCTGCGGGGCGCCCTGAAGCTTTCTTT.

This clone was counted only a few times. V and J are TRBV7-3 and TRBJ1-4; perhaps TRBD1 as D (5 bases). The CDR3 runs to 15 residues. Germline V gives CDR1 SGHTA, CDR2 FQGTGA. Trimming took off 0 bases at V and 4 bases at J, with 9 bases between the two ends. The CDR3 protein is CASSLTGVSNEKLFF. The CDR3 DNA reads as TGTGCCAGCAGCTTAACGGGGGTCAGTAATGAAAAACTGTTTTTT.

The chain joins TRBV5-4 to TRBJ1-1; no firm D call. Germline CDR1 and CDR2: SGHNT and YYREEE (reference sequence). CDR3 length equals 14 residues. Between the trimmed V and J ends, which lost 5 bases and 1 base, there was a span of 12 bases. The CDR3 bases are TGTGCCAGCAGTAGGGCCTTAAGGAACACTGAAGCTTTCTTT. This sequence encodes CASSRALRNTEAFF. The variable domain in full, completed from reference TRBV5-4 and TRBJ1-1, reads ETGVTQSPTHLIKTRGQQVTLRCSSQSGHNTVSWYQQALGQGPQFIFQYYREEENGRGNFPPRFSGLQFPNYSSELNVNALELDDSALYLCASSRALRNTEAFFGQGTRLTVV.

The CDR3, as DNA: TGTGCCAGCAGCGAGTTAGGGGGCTTTGAGCAGTTCTTC. This encodes CASSELGGFEQFF. The V gene is TRBV7-2, the J gene TRBJ2-1; 7 nucleotides agree with TRBD1. The CDR3 loop spans 13 amino acids. Losses at the gene ends were 5 bases for V and 9 bases for J; bases not matched to a gene: 7. Germline CDR1 reads SGHTA; CDR2 reads FQGNSA.

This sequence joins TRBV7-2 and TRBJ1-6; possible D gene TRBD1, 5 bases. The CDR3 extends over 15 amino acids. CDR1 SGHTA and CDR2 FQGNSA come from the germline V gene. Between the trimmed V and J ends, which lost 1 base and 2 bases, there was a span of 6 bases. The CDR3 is CASSLGGTYNSPLHF. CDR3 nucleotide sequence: TGTGCCAGCAGCTTAGGGGGCACCTATAATTCACCCCTCCACTTT.

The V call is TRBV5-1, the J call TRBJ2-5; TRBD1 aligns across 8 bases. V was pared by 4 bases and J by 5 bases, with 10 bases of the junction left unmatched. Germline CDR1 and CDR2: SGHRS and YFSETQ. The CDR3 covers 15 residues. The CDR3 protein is CASSAGQGIFETQYF. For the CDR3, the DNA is TGCGCCAGCAGCGCCGGACAGGGAATTTTTGAGACCCAGTACTTC. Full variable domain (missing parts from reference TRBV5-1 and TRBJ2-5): KAGVTQTPRYLIKTRGQQVTLSCSPISGHRSVSWYQQTPGQGLQFLFEYFSETQRNKGNFPGRFSGRQFSNSRSEMNVSTLELGDSALYLCASSAGQGIFETQYFGPGTRLLVL.

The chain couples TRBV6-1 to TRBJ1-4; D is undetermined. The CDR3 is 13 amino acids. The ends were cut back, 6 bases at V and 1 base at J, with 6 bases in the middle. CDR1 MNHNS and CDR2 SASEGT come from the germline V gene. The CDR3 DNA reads TGTGCCAGCAGGGTAAAAACTAATGAAAAACTGTTTTTT. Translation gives CASRVKTNEKLFF.

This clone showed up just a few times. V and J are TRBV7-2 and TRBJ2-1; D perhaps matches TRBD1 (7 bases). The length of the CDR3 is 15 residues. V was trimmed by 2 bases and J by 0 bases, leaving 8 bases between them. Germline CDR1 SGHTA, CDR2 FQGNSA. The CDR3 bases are TGTGCCAGCAGCTTACAGGGGGGCTCCTACAATGAGCAGTTCTTC. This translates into CASSLQGGSYNEQFF.

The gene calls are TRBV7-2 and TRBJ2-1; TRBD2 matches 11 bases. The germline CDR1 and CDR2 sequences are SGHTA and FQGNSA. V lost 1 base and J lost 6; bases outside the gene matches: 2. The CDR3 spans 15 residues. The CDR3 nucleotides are TGTGCCAGCAGCTTAGTAGCGGGGGGGCTCAATGAGCAGTTCTTC. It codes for CASSLVAGGLNEQFF.

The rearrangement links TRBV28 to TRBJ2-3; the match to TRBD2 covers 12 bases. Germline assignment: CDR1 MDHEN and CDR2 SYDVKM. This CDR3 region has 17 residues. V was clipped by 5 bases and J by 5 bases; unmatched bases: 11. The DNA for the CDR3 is TGTGCCAGCAGTAGATTCTCTAGCGGGGGGGCACGAGATACGCAGTATTTT. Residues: CASSRFSSGGARDTQYF.

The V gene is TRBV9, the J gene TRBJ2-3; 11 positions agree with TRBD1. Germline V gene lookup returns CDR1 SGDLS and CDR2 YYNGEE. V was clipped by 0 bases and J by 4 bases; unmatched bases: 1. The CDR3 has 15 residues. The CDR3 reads CASSVAGQGADTQYF. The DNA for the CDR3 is TGTGCCAGCAGCGTAGCGGGACAGGGGGCAGATACGCAGTATTTT.

In nucleotides, the CDR3 is TGTGCCAGCAGCCCCAAACACCTAGTCAGGGATACGCAGTATTTT. Translation: CASSPKHLVRDTQYF. The chain combines TRBV9 with TRBJ2-3; D remains ambiguous. This CDR3 contains 15 residues. The germline V and J ends were trimmed by 4 bases and 6 bases, with 18 bases remaining between them. Germline V gene lookup returns CDR1 SGDLS and CDR2 YYNGEE.

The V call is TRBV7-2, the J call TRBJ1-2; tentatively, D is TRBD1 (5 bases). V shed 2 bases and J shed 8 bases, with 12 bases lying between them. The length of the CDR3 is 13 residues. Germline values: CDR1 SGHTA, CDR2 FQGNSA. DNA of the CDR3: TGTGCCAGCAGCTTAAGGGCAGGGAAGGGCTACACCTTC. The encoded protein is CASSLRAGKGYTF. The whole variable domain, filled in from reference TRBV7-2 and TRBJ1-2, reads GAGVSQSPSNKVTEKGKDVELRCDPISGHTALYWYRQSLGQGLEFLIYFQGNSAPDKSGLPSDRFSAERTGGSVSTLTIQRTQQEDSAVYLCASSLRAGKGYTFGSGTRLTVV.

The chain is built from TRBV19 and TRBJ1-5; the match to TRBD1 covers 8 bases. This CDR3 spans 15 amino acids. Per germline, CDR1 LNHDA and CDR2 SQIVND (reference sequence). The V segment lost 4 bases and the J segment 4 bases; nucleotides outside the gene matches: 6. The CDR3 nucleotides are TGTGCCAGTAGTAGGTCCGGGACAGGTAATCAGCCCCAGCATTTT. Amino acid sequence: CASSRSGTGNQPQHF. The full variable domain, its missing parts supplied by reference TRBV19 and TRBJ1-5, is DGGITQSPKYLFRKEGQNVTLSCEQNLNHDAMYWYRQDPGQGLRLIYYSQIVNDFQKGDIAEGYSVSREKKESFPLTVTSAQKNPTAFYLCASSRSGTGNQPQHFGDGTRLSIL.

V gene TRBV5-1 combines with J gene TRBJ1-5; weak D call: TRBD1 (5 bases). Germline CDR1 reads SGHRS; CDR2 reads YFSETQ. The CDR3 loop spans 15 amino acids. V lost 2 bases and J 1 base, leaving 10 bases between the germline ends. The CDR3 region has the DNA TGCGCCAGCAGCTTAGGAGGGACCAGCAATCAGCCCCAGCATTTT. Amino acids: CASSLGGTSNQPQHF. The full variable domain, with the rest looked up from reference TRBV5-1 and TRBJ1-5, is KAGVTQTPRYLIKTRGQQVTLSCSPISGHRSVSWYQQTPGQGLQFLFEYFSETQRNKGNFPGRFSGRQFSNSRSEMNVSTLELGDSALYLCASSLGGTSNQPQHFGDGTRLSIL.

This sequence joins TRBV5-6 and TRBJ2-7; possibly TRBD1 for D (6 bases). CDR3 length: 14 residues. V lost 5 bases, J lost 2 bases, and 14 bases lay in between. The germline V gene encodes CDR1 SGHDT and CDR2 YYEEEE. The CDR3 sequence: CASSEFGQPYEQYF. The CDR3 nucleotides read TGTGCCAGCAGTGAGTTTGGACAGCCCTACGAGCAGTACTTC.

The CDR3 bases are TGTGCCATCAGTTATAGCCGGGACTTCGTCTACAATGAGCAGTTCTTC. It is translated as CAISYSRDFVYNEQFF. This chain links TRBV10-3 with TRBJ2-1; D perhaps matches TRBD2 (6 bases). CDR3 size: 16 residues. The germline V gene encodes CDR1 ENHRY and CDR2 SYGVKD. Trimming pared 5 bases from V and 3 bases from J, leaving 17 bases between.

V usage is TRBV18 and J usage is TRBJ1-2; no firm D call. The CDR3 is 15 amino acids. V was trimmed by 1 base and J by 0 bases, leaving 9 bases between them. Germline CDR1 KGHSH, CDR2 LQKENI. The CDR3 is CASSPRTAANYGYTF. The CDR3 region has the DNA TGTGCCAGCTCACCACGTACGGCTGCTAACTATGGCTACACCTTC.

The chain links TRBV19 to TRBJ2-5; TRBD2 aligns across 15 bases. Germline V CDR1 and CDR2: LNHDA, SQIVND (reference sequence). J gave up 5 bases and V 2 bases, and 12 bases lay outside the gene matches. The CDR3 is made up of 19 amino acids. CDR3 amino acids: CASSIIPLRTSGGAETQYF. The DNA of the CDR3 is TGTGCCAGTAGTATAATCCCCCTCCGGACTAGCGGGGGGGCCGAGACCCAGTACTTC.